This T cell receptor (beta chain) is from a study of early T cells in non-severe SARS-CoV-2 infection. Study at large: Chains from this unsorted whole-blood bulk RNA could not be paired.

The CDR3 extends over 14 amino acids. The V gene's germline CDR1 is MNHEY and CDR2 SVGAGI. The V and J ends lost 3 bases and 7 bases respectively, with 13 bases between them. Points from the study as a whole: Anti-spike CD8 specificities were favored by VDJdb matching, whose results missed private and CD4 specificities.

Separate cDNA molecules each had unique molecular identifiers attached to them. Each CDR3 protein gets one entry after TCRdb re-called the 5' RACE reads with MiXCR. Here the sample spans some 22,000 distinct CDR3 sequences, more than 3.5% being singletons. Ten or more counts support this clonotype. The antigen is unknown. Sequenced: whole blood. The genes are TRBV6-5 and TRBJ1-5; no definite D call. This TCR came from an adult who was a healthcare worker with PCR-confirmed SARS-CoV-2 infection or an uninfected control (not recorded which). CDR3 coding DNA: TGTGCCAGCAGTTATAACCCCCTAAGCCAGCCCCAGCATTTT. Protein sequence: CASSYNPLSQPQHF.